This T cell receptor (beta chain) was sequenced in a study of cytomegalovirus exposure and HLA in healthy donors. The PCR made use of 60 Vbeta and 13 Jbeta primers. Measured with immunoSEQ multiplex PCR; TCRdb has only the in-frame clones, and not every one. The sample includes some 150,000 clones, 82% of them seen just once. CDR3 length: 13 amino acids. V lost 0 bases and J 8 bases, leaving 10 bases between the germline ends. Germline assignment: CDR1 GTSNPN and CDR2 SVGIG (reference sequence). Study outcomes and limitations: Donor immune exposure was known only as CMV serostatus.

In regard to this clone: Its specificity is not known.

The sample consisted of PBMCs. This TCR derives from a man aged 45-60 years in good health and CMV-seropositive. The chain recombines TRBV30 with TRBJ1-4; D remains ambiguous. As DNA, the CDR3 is TGTGCCTGGAGTGTATACAGCTCGGAAAAACTGTTTTTT. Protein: CAWSVYSSEKLFF.